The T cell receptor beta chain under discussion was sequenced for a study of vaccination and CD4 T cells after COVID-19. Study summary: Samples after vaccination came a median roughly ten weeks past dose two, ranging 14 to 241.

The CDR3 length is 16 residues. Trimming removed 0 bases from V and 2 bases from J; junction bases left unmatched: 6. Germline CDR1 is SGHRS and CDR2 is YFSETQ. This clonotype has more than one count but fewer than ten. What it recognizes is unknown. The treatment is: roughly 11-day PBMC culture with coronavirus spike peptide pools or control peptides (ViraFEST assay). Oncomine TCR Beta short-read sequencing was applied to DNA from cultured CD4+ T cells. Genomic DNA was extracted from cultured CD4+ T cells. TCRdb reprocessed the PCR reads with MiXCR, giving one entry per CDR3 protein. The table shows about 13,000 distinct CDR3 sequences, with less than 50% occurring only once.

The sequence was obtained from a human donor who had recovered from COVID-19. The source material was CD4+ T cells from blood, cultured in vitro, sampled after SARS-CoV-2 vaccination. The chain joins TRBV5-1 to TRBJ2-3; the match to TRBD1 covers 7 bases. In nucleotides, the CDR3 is TGCGCCAGCAGCTTGGGACACAGGGGAGACACAGATACGCAGTATTTT. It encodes CASSLGHRGDTDTQYF.